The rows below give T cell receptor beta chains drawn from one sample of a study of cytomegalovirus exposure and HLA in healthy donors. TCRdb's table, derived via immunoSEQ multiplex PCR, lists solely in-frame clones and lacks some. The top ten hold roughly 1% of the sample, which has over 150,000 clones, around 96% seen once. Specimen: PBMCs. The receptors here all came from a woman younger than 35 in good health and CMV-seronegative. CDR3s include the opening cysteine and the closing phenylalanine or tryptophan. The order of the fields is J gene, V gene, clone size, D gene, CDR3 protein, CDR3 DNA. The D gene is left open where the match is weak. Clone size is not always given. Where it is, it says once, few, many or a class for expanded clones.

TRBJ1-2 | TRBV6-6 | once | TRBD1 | CASSYSGQGGGGYTF | TGTGCCAGCAGTTACTCCGGACAGGGAGGTGGAGGCTACACCTTC
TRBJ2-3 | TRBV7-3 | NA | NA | CASSLTAGSTDTQYF | TGTGCCAGCAGCTTAACTGCGGGTAGCACAGATACGCAGTATTTT
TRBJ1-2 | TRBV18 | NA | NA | CASSPESNYGYTF | TGTGCCAGCTCACCAGAGAGCAACTATGGCTACACCTTC
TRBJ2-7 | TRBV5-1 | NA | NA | CASSPDLSYEQYF | TGCGCCAGCAGCCCTGATCTGAGCTACGAGCAGTACTTC
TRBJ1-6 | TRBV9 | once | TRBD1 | CASSDTGTGNSPLHF | TGTGCCAGCAGCGATACCGGGACAGGGAATTCACCCCTCCACTTT
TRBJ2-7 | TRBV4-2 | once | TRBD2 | CASSQVAGGPSYEQYF | TGTGCCAGCAGCCAAGTAGCGGGGGGCCCTTCCTACGAGCAGTACTTC
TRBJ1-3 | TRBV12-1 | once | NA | CASSPEDRGPGNTIYF | TGTGCCAGCAGCCCGGAGGACAGGGGGCCTGGAAACACCATATATTTT
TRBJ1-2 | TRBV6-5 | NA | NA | CASSLQQGAYGYTF | TGTGCCAGCAGTTTACAGCAGGGTGCCTATGGCTACACCTTC
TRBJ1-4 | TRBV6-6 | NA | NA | CASSYSGRRGEKLFF | TGTGCCAGCAGTTACTCCGGGCGGCGGGGTGAAAAACTGTTTTTT
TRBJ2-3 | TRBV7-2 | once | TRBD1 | CASSLGGQGTDTQYF | TGTGCCAGCAGCTTAGGTGGACAGGGGACAGATACGCAGTATTTT
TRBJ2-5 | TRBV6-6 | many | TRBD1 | CASNPKGQGGQTQYF | TGTGCCAGCAACCCAAAGGGACAGGGTGGGCAGACCCAGTACTTC
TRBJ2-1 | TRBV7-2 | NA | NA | CASSLPGFKQFF | TGTGCCAGCAGCTTACCAGGGTTTAAGCAGTTCTTC
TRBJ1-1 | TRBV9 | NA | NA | CASSPRTASNTEAFF | TGTGCCAGCAGCCCGCGGACAGCATCGAACACTGAAGCTTTCTTT
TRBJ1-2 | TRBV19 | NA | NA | CASSIDRPGNAVGGYTF | TGTGCCAGTAGTATAGATCGGCCAGGGAACGCCGTAGGAGGCTACACCTTC
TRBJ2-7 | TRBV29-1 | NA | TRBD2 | CSGGGSVYEQYF | TGCAGCGGGGGGGGGTCGGTCTACGAGCAGTACTTC
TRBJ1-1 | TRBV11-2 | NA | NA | CASSLEGGVRGAFF | TGTGCCAGCAGCTTAGAGGGAGGGGTGAGGGGGGCTTTCTTT
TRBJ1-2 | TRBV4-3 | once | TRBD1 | CASSQESGGLYGYTF | TGCGCCAGCAGCCAAGAGTCAGGGGGCCTCTATGGCTACACCTTC
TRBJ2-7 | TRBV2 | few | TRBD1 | CASFLGQGSNEQYF | TGTGCCAGCTTCCTTGGACAGGGTAGTAACGAGCAGTACTTC
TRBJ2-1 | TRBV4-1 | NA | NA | CASSRTGNSYNEQFF | TGCGCCAGCAGCCGTACAGGGAACTCCTACAATGAGCAGTTCTTC
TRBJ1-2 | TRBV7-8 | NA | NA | CASSSSGGEAKGYTF | TGTGCCAGCAGCTCGTCTGGAGGGGAGGCTAAAGGCTACACCTTC
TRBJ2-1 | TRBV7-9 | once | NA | CASSLTSRNEQFF | TGTGCCAGCAGCTTAACTAGCCGCAATGAGCAGTTCTTC
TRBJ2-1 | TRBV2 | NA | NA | CASSEAPETSYYNEQFF | TGTGCCAGCAGTGAAGCGCCCGAGACTTCCTACTACAATGAGCAGTTCTTC
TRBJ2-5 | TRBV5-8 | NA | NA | CASSLGVGTQETQYF | TGTGCCAGCAGCTTGGGGGTCGGGACTCAAGAGACCCAGTACTTC
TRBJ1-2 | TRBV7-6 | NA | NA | CASSLQEGANYGYTF | TGTGCCAGCAGCCTCCAGGAAGGGGCTAACTATGGCTACACCTTC
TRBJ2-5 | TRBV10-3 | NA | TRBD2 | CAISDTWGGETQYF | TGTGCCATCAGTGATACCTGGGGGGGGGAGACCCAGTACTTC
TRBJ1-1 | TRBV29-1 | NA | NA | CSVDYTEAFF | TGCAGCGTTGACTATACTGAAGCTTTCTTT
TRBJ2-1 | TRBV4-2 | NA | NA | CASSQAPGLLEQFF | TGTGCCAGCAGCCAAGCCCCGGGACTTCTTGAGCAGTTCTTC
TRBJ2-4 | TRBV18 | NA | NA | CASSPRSSVDIQYF | TGTGCCAGCTCACCTCGTTCTAGTGTCGACATTCAGTACTTC
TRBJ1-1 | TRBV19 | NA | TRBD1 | CASSQGQPNTEAFF | TGTGCCAGTAGTCAGGGACAGCCCAACACTGAAGCTTTCTTT
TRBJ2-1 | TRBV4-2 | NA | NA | CASSQVSGQISYNEQFF | TGTGCCAGCAGCCAAGTGTCCGGACAGATCTCCTACAATGAGCAGTTCTTC
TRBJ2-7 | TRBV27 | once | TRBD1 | CASRMLGQREQYF | TGTGCCAGCAGAATGCTGGGACAGAGGGAGCAGTACTTC
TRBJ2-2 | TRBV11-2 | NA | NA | CASSLTGPDTGELFF | TGTGCCAGCAGCTTAACAGGGCCGGACACCGGGGAGCTGTTTTTT
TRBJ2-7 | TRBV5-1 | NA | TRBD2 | CASSLAVAGAAYEQYF | TGCGCCAGCAGCTTGGCAGTAGCGGGGGCCGCCTACGAGCAGTACTTC
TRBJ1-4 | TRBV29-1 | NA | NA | CSVLGHTNEKLFF | TGCAGCGTTCTGGGACACACTAATGAAAAACTGTTTTTT
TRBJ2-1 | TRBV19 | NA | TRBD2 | CASSTPTSGREQFF | TGTGCCAGTAGTACCCCGACTAGCGGGCGGGAGCAGTTCTTC
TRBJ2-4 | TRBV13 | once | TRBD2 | CASSLVGLAGGPRTKNIQYF | TGTGCCAGCAGCTTAGTAGGACTAGCGGGGGGGCCGAGAACCAAAAACATTCAGTACTTC
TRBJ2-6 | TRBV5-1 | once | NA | CASSSTGSGANVLTF | TGCGCCAGCAGCTCTACGGGCTCTGGGGCCAACGTCCTGACTTTC
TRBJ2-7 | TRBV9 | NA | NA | CASSVVPGAYEQYF | TGTGCCAGCAGCGTAGTGCCAGGGGCCTACGAGCAGTACTTC
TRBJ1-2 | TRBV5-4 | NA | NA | CASSLWRAPNYGYTF | TGTGCCAGCAGCTTGTGGAGGGCCCCTAACTATGGCTACACCTTC
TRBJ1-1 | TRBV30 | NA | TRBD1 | CASLTGYFTEAFF | TGTGCCTCTTTGACAGGGTACTTCACTGAAGCTTTCTTT
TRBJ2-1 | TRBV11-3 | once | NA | CASSSTAYNEQFF | TGTGCCAGCAGCTCGACAGCTTACAATGAGCAGTTCTTC
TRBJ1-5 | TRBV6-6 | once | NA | CASSYSGPEGQPQHF | TGTGCCAGCAGTTACTCAGGACCTGAGGGTCAGCCCCAGCATTTT
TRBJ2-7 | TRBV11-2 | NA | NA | CASSLDRNYEQYF | TGTGCCAGCAGCTTGGACAGAAACTACGAGCAGTACTTC
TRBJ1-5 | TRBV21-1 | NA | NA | CGRGGQPQHF | TGTGGGCGGGGAGGGCAGCCCCAGCATTTT
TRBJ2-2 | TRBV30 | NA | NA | CAWSVRSGTGELFF | TGTGCCTGGAGTGTACGGTCTGGCACCGGGGAGCTGTTTTTT
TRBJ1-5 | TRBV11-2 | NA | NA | CASSLGGGSQPQHF | TGTGCCAGCAGCTTAGGCGGTGGGAGTCAGCCCCAGCATTTT